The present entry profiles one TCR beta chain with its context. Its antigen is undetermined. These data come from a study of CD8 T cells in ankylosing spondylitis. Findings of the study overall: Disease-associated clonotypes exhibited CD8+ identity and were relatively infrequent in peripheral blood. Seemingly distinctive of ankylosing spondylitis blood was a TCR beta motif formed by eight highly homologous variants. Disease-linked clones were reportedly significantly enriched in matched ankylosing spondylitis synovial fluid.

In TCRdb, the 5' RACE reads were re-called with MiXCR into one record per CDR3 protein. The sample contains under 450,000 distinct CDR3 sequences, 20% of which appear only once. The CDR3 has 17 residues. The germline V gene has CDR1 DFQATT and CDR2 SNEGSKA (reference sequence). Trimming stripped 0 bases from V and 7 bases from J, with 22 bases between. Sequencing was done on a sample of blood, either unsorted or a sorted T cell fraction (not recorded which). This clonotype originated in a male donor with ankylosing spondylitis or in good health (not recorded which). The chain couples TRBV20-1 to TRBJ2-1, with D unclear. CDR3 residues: CSARDPRFFGVYNEQFF. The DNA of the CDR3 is TGCAGTGCTAGAGATCCTCGTTTTTTTGGCGTTTATAATGAGCAGTTCTTC.